The 13 T cell receptor beta chains below were found in one sample sequenced in a study of T-cell memory formation after mild COVID-19. TCRdb analysed the 5' RACE reads with MiXCR anew, one entry per CDR3 protein. This table has just over 300,000 distinct CDR3 sequences, roughly 19% appearing once. The material sequenced was PBMCs or a T cell subset sorted from them (not recorded which). The receptors were gathered from a man younger than 35 who had mild COVID-19 (a few samples of this study predate the infection). Cell type and time point are not known.

Only a few counts were recorded for this clonotype. V is TRBV10-1 and J is TRBJ2-2, with D perhaps TRBD2 (6 bases). The CDR3 spans 16 residues. CDR1 and CDR2 from the germline V gene are WNHNN and SYGVQD (reference sequence). The V and J ends lost 0 bases and 2 bases respectively, with 10 bases between them. The DNA of the CDR3 is TGCGCCAGCAGTGAGTCCGGGCGGGGTAACACCGGGGAGCTGTTTTTT. This sequence encodes CASSESGRGNTGELFF.

The CDR3 bases are TGTGCCAGCACTACACTCTCCGGAAATTCACCCCTCCACTTT. Translation: CASTTLSGNSPLHF. V gene TRBV6-5 combines with J gene TRBJ1-6; no clear D. Per the germline V gene, CDR1 is MNHEY and CDR2 is SVGAGI. This CDR3 spans 14 amino acids. Trimming stripped 7 bases from V and 7 bases from J, with 14 bases between.

This chain links TRBV7-2 with TRBJ1-6, with D possibly matching TRBD1 (5 bases). V lost 5 bases and J 10 bases, leaving 12 bases between the germline ends. The germline CDR1 and CDR2 sequences are SGHTA and FQGNSA. CDR3 length equals 13 residues. Written as DNA, the CDR3 is TGTGCCAGCAGCGACGGGACTACCTCACCCCTCCACTTT. Translating gives CASSDGTTSPLHF.

The rearrangement joins TRBV24-1 to TRBJ2-3, with TRBD1 matching over 10 bases. V lost 7 bases and J lost 0; bases outside the gene matches: 3. This CDR3 is 15 amino acids long. The germline V gene encodes CDR1 KGHDR and CDR2 SFDVKD. Written as DNA, the CDR3 is TGTGCCACCAGGGGACAGGGGACTAGCACAGATACGCAGTATTTT. Its protein is CATRGQGTSTDTQYF.

This chain links TRBV12-3 or TRBV12-4 with TRBJ2-5, with D perhaps TRBD1 or TRBD2 (7 bases each). This CDR3 region has 13 residues. V lost 6 bases and J 8 bases, leaving 16 bases between the germline ends. DNA for the CDR3: TGTGCCAGCAGCTATCAGGGGGGGCCTACCCAGTACTTC. Protein sequence: CASSYQGGPTQYF.

This clonotype was observed a few times. The rearrangement uses TRBV7-9 and TRBJ2-7, with TRBD1 as a possible D gene (5 bases). CDR3 length: 12 amino acids. The V end lost 2 bases, the J end lost 4 bases, and 6 bases lay between the germline ends. Germline CDR1 reads SEHNR; CDR2 reads FQNEAQ (reference sequence). The CDR3 region has the DNA TGTGCCAGCAGCTTACAGGGATACGAGCAGTACGTC. Translated: CASSLQGYEQYV.

This clonotype was seen a few times. The CDR3 loop is CASSRGQEANEQFF. As DNA, the CDR3 is TGTGCCAGCAGCCGGGGACAGGAGGCCAATGAGCAGTTCTTC. This rearrangement joins TRBV7-2 to TRBJ2-1, with 8 nucleotides matching TRBD1. Germline V lookup: CDR1 SGHTA, CDR2 FQGNSA. The CDR3 has 14 amino acids. V lost 5 bases, J lost 6 bases, and 6 bases stayed unmatched.

This clonotype has a handful of counts. The rearrangement uses TRBV7-2 and TRBJ1-1; D may be TRBD1 (5 bases). Germline CDR1 and CDR2: SGHTA and FQGNSA. This CDR3 has 15 residues. The V end lost 1 base, the J end lost 5 bases, and 14 bases lay between the germline ends. DNA for the CDR3: TGTGCCAGCAGCTTAGAAACAGGTCGGAGGACTGAAGCTTTCTTT. Translating it yields CASSLETGRRTEAFF.

The genes are TRBV4-1 and TRBJ2-5; 14 bases match TRBD2. Germline V gives CDR1 MGHRA, CDR2 YSYEKL. The CDR3 is 16 residues long. The V segment lost 3 bases and the J segment 3 bases; nucleotides outside the gene matches: 3. The CDR3, as DNA: TGCGCCAGCAGCCAGAGACTAGCGGGGGGGAAAGAGACCCAGTACTTC. It yields the protein CASSQRLAGGKETQYF.

V usage is TRBV6-1 and J usage is TRBJ2-7, with D tentatively TRBD1 (5 bases). The germline CDR1 and CDR2 sequences are MNHNS and SASEGT. V was shortened by 6 bases and J by 2 bases, with 17 bases between the two germline ends. The CDR3 runs to 15 residues. The CDR3 loop reads CASSLAGHLTYEQYF. In nucleotides, the CDR3 is TGTGCCAGCAGCCTGGCCGGACACTTGACCTACGAGCAGTACTTC.

This clonotype was seen a handful of times. V usage is TRBV7-9 and J usage is TRBJ2-1; D possibly corresponds to TRBD2 (6 bases). The CDR3 covers 16 residues. V was clipped by 5 bases and J by 4 bases, with 18 bases between them. The germline gives CDR1 SEHNR, CDR2 FQNEAQ (reference sequence). The CDR3 nucleotides are TGTGCCAGCAGCCAATCCGGGCGGGGTGCTTACAATGAGCAGTTCTTC. Translation: CASSQSGRGAYNEQFF.

This clonotype has just a few counts. This rearrangement joins TRBV7-2 to TRBJ2-7; D is perhaps TRBD1 (6 bases). The CDR3 is 14 amino acids. The V gene lost 5 bases and the J gene lost 1 base, with 12 bases spanning the gap. The germline gives CDR1 SGHTA, CDR2 FQGNSA. For the CDR3, the DNA is TGTGCCAGCAGCCGCACCAGGGGTTCCTACGAGCAGTACTTC. The encoded protein is CASSRTRGSYEQYF.

With respect to this clonotype: A read error may account for a junction end that differs from germline. The rearrangement uses TRBV7-7 and TRBJ2-6; TRBD2 aligns across 7 bases. This CDR3 comprises 18 residues. The germline CDR1 and CDR2 sequences are SSHAT and FNYEAQ (reference sequence). The CDR3 is CASSLAMGGSSGANVLTF. For the CDR3, the DNA is TGTGCTAGCAGCTTAGCGATGGGCGGGAGCTCTGGGGCCAACGTCCTGACTTTC.